The entry below describes one T cell receptor (beta chain). The antigen remains undetermined. Construction of TCR beta libraries relied on iRepertoire HTBI primers and on Arm-PCR targeting CDR3 regions. Per the original methods: Sample data revealed some 58 TRBV and 14 TRBJ segments. TCRdb re-called the multiplex PCR reads with MiXCR, one entry per CDR3 protein. None of the V and J calls come from the authors' own analysis; TCRdb made them. The sample includes hundreds of thousands of distinct CDR3 sequences, about 30% of them seen just once. The data were taken from a study of regulatory T cells in long-lasting Graves disease. Broader study findings: Peripheral blood was the sole material, not thyroid tissue.

Documented time point: persistent/refractory GD, antithyroid drugs over 5 years with positive TRAb. Researchers made the TCR library from RNA that was extracted from PBMCs. The TCR was taken from a female donor with Graves disease. The sequenced sample was peripheral blood mononuclear cells (PBMCs), obtained when the disease was refractory, from a patient treated with antithyroid drugs.

The CDR3 DNA sequence: TGCAGCGTTTATACTTCGGCTTTGGAAAAACTGTTTTTT. As protein: CSVYTSALEKLFF. The chain couples TRBV29-1 to TRBJ1-4; D gene unclear. CDR3 length: 13 amino acids. The germline CDR1 and CDR2 sequences are SQVTM and ANQGSEA. Trimming pared 5 bases from V and 8 bases from J, leaving 15 bases between.